The next 32 T cell receptor beta chains were all read from a single sample in a study of cytomegalovirus exposure and HLA in healthy donors. In the PCR, 60 Vbeta and 13 Jbeta primers were used. The table came from immunoSEQ multiplex PCR; TCRdb's copy has only in-frame clones and leaves some out. Seen here are fewer than 250,000 clones, about 81% observed once, and the top ten hold over 4%. The sequenced material came from PBMCs. The source of these receptors is a man between 25 and 39 years old in good health and CMV-seropositive.

The V and J genes are TRBV28 and TRBJ2-1; D not certain. Germline V CDR1 and CDR2: MDHEN, SYDVKM. The CDR3 extends over 13 amino acids. The V end lost 7 bases, the J end lost 8 bases, and 15 bases lay between the germline ends. This chain's CDR3 is CASTPPTRYEQFF. In DNA, the CDR3 is TGTGCCAGCACCCCCCCTACCAGGTATGAGCAGTTCTTC.

The chain uses TRBV5-1 and TRBJ1-2, with a weak D call TRBD1 (5 bases). V lost 0 bases to trimming and J lost 1 base, with 7 bases between them. This CDR3 spans 14 amino acids. Germline CDR1 and CDR2: SGHRS and YFSETQ. CDR3 sequence reads: CASSLATVNYGYTF. CDR3 DNA sequence: TGCGCCAGCAGCTTGGCGACAGTTAACTATGGCTACACCTTC.

The rearrangement joins TRBV4-3 to TRBJ2-1; 7 bases fit TRBD2. Trimming at V came to 0 bases and at J to 10 bases, leaving 12 bases not matched to a gene. In germline, CDR1 is LGHNA, CDR2 YSLEER. The CDR3 length is 16 residues. This chain's CDR3 is CASSQERTGGRGEQFF. The DNA of the CDR3 is TGCGCCAGCAGCCAAGAGAGGACGGGAGGCCGGGGAGAGCAGTTCTTC.

Comments on this clone: At one of its ends the junction is not consistent with the germline gene, which may arise from a read error. The chain combines TRBV9 with TRBJ2-2; 10 nucleotides align to TRBD2. The V gene's germline CDR1 is SGDLS and CDR2 YYNGEE. The CDR3 runs 15 residues. The DNA for the CDR3 is TGTGCCAGCGCTCTAGCGGGGGTTTACACCGGGGAGCCGTTTTTT. It codes for CASALAGVYTGEPFF.

The genes are TRBV7-9 and TRBJ2-5; 11 positions agree with TRBD2. The CDR3 is made up of 15 amino acids. V shed 2 bases, J shed 4 bases, and the junction held 3 bases outside the gene matches. Germline V lookup: CDR1 SEHNR, CDR2 FQNEAQ (reference sequence). The CDR3 is CASSLILAGVETQYF. The CDR3 coding sequence is TGTGCCAGCAGCTTAATACTAGCGGGAGTAGAGACCCAGTACTTC.

The gene calls are TRBV5-1 and TRBJ1-1, with D possibly being TRBD1 (6 bases). Looked up from germline, CDR1 is SGHRS and CDR2 is YFSETQ. The CDR3 runs 15 residues. The ends were cut back, 2 bases at V and 2 bases at J, with 13 bases in the middle. The CDR3 coding sequence is TGCGCCAGCAGCTTTGCCCGGGACACTAACACTGAAGCTTTCTTT. This translates into CASSFARDTNTEAFF. Full variable domain (remainder filled in from reference TRBV5-1 and TRBJ1-1): KAGVTQTPRYLIKTRGQQVTLSCSPISGHRSVSWYQQTPGQGLQFLFEYFSETQRNKGNFPGRFSGRQFSNSRSEMNVSTLELGDSALYLCASSFARDTNTEAFFGQGTRLTVV.

In its sample, this clone was seen a few times. A junction end diverges from the germline sequence, so it may reflect a read error. This rearrangement joins TRBV6-1 to TRBJ2-5; D possibly corresponds to TRBD1 (6 bases). CDR3 length equals 14 residues. Germline CDR1 MNHNS, CDR2 SASEGT. The CDR3 nucleotides read TGCTTTTCCAAACCCCGCCTGACAGGAGGGACCCAGTACTTC. It is translated as CFSKPRLTGGTQYF.

The chain employs TRBV15 and TRBJ2-1; tentatively, D is TRBD2 (6 bases). The CDR3 is 14 amino acids. V was shortened by 4 bases and J by 4 bases, with 11 bases between the two germline ends. Germline lookup yields CDR1 LNHNV and CDR2 YYDKDF (reference sequence). In DNA form, the CDR3 reads TGTGCCACCAGCACGGGACTGACTTACAATGAGCAGTTCTTC. Translating it yields CATSTGLTYNEQFF. Full variable domain (rest looked up from reference TRBV15 and TRBJ2-1): DAMVIQNPRYQVTQFGKPVTLSCSQTLNHNVMYWYQQKSSQAPKLLFHYYDKDFNNEADTPDNFQSRRPNTSFCFLDIRSPGLGDTAMYLCATSTGLTYNEQFFGPGTRLTVL.

J is TRBJ1-1 and V is TRBV4-3, with D uncertain. V dropped 5 bases and J dropped 1 base, with 8 bases sitting between them. The CDR3 has 13 residues. CDR1 is LGHNA and CDR2 is YSLEER in the germline V gene. CDR3 sequence: CASSSQENTEAFF. CDR3 nucleotide sequence: TGCGCCAGCAGCAGCCAAGAGAACACTGAAGCTTTCTTT.

The chain is built from TRBV11-2 and TRBJ2-2; TRBD2 agrees at 11 bases. The CDR3 contains 16 residues. J was trimmed by 3 bases and V by 5 bases; bases with no gene match: 5. Per germline, CDR1 SGHAT and CDR2 FQNNGV. The CDR3 coding sequence is TGTGCCAGCAGCCAGACTAGCGGGGTCTACACCGGGGAGCTGTTTTTT. It codes for CASSQTSGVYTGELFF.

The chain uses TRBV28 and TRBJ2-5, with a tentative D call TRBD2 (6 bases). V gave up 6 bases and J gave up 4 bases, with 18 bases separating them. The CDR3 is made up of 15 amino acids. Germline V gene sequence: CDR1 MDHEN, CDR2 SYDVKM. CDR3 protein: CASSRESSGRETQYF. The CDR3, as DNA: TGTGCCAGCAGCCGGGAGAGCTCAGGGCGAGAGACCCAGTACTTC. Full variable domain (missing parts from reference TRBV28 and TRBJ2-5): DVKVTQSSRYLVKRTGEKVFLECVQDMDHENMFWYRQDPGLGLRLIYFSYDVKMKEKGDIPEGYSVSREKKERFSLILESASTNQTSMYLCASSRESSGRETQYFGPGTRLLVL.

The chain has TRBV5-1 and TRBJ2-5; the D gene is possibly TRBD1 (6 bases). V shed 1 base and J shed 2 bases, with 12 bases lying between them. Germline CDR1 is SGHRS and CDR2 is YFSETQ. CDR3 length: 15 residues. CDR3 residues: CASSLFPRGQETQYF. CDR3 sequence (DNA): TGCGCCAGCAGCTTGTTCCCCAGGGGACAAGAGACCCAGTACTTC. Full variable domain (rest looked up from reference TRBV5-1 and TRBJ2-5): KAGVTQTPRYLIKTRGQQVTLSCSPISGHRSVSWYQQTPGQGLQFLFEYFSETQRNKGNFPGRFSGRQFSNSRSEMNVSTLELGDSALYLCASSLFPRGQETQYFGPGTRLLVL.

The rearrangement uses TRBV27 and TRBJ2-5, with 7 bases identical to TRBD2. With V trimmed by 8 bases and J by 5 bases, 8 bases remained unmatched. The CDR3 length is 13 residues. CDR1 MNHEY and CDR2 SMNVEV come from the germline V gene (reference sequence). CDR3: CASFQAGSETQYF. The CDR3 region has the DNA TGTGCCAGCTTTCAAGCGGGGAGCGAGACCCAGTACTTC.

This clone was detected only a few times. The chain has TRBV7-2 and TRBJ1-5; D not certain. Germline lookup yields CDR1 SGHTA and CDR2 FQGNSA. Trimming cost V 4 bases and J 0 bases, with 7 bases left between them. The CDR3 runs to 14 residues. The chain's CDR3 is CASSWRSSNQPQHF. The CDR3 bases are TGTGCCAGCAGCTGGAGGAGTAGCAATCAGCCCCAGCATTTT.

V gene TRBV5-6 combines with J gene TRBJ2-7, with 7 bases aligning to TRBD2. V lost 4 bases to trimming and J lost 3 bases; unmatched junction nucleotides: 16. The CDR3 totals 17 residues. Germline-derived CDR1 and CDR2 are SGHDT and YYEEEE. DNA of the CDR3: TGTGCCAGCAGCCTTGGGGGAGGGCCCAAGACCTTCTACGAGCAGTACTTC. The encoded protein is CASSLGGGPKTFYEQYF.

The V and J genes are TRBV28 and TRBJ2-7; 9 nucleotides line up with TRBD2. CDR1 and CDR2 from the germline V gene are MDHEN and SYDVKM. This CDR3 is 14 amino acids long. With V trimmed by 6 bases and J by 3 bases, 6 bases remained unmatched. DNA for the CDR3: TGTGCCAGCAGAGATAGCGGGAGCCGCTACGAGCAGTACTTC. Translation: CASRDSGSRYEQYF.

This rearrangement joins TRBV6-5 to TRBJ2-5; D may be TRBD1 (5 bases). Germline assignment: CDR1 MNHEY and CDR2 SVGAGI. V was cut by 0 bases and J by 2 bases, with 13 bases left in between. The CDR3 runs 16 residues. Written as DNA, the CDR3 is TGTGCCAGCAGTTACTCCCTGGGGCAGGTACAAGAGACCCAGTACTTC. Amino acid sequence: CASSYSLGQVQETQYF.

This chain connects TRBV11-1 to TRBJ2-3; 8 nucleotides match TRBD2. The germline V gene encodes CDR1 SGHAT and CDR2 FQDESV (reference sequence). J gave up 5 bases and V 6 bases, and 7 bases lay outside the gene matches. This CDR3 is 14 amino acids long. CDR3: CASSSGTRRDTQYF. The CDR3 DNA reads as TGTGCCAGCAGTTCCGGGACTAGAAGAGATACGCAGTATTTT.

J is TRBJ2-3 and V is TRBV14; D may be TRBD1 (6 bases). The CDR3 sequence is 15 residues long. V was clipped by 4 bases and J by 2 bases, with 13 bases between them. The V gene's germline CDR1 is SGHDN and CDR2 FVKESK. The CDR3 sequence: CASSPDSISTDTQYF. CDR3 sequence (DNA): TGTGCCAGCAGCCCGGACAGCATTTCCACAGATACGCAGTATTTT.

This clone has a single count. V and J are TRBV6-5 and TRBJ1-5; TRBD1 matches 7 bases. The trim removed 8 bases at V and 3 bases at J, leaving 4 bases unmatched. The length of the CDR3 is 13 residues. Germline V gives CDR1 MNHEY, CDR2 SVGAGI. The CDR3 is CASGDRTNQPQHF. CDR3 DNA sequence: TGTGCCAGCGGGGACAGAACCAATCAGCCCCAGCATTTT.

This chain connects TRBV4-3 to TRBJ2-3; 8 nucleotides align to TRBD2. Germline values: CDR1 LGHNA, CDR2 YSLEER. CDR3 length equals 18 residues. V was clipped by 0 bases and J by 3 bases; unmatched bases: 11. CDR3 DNA sequence: TGCGCCAGCAGCCAAGAGCCGATAGGACTAGCAGCGACAGATACGCAGTATTTT. Protein sequence: CASSQEPIGLAATDTQYF.

The genes are TRBV9 and TRBJ2-1; 7 nucleotides agree with TRBD2. CDR1 is SGDLS, CDR2 YYNGEE, per germline. The CDR3 has 17 amino acids. V lost 4 bases and J lost 3; bases outside the gene matches: 13. The DNA for the CDR3 is TGTGCCAGCAGCTCCCGTTTGTCGGGGGGAAGCTACAATGAGCAGTTCTTC. Encoded protein: CASSSRLSGGSYNEQFF.

The V call is TRBV5-1, the J call TRBJ2-7; 7 nucleotides agree with TRBD1. The CDR3 is 13 amino acids. The V and J ends lost 4 bases and 4 bases, in that order; junction bases with no gene match: 5. The V gene's germline CDR1 is SGHRS and CDR2 YFSETQ. The CDR3 nucleotides read TGCGCCAGCAGCACGGGACAGCCTTACGAGCAGTACTTC. Translating it yields CASSTGQPYEQYF. The full variable domain, rest sourced from reference TRBV5-1 and TRBJ2-7, is KAGVTQTPRYLIKTRGQQVTLSCSPISGHRSVSWYQQTPGQGLQFLFEYFSETQRNKGNFPGRFSGRQFSNSRSEMNVSTLELGDSALYLCASSTGQPYEQYFGPGTRLTVT.

The V gene is TRBV4-3, the J gene TRBJ2-5; D uncertain. The V gene's germline CDR1 is LGHNA and CDR2 YSLEER. V was pared by 1 base and J by 5 bases, with 8 bases between. The CDR3 is 13 residues long. Written as DNA, the CDR3 is TGCGCCAGCAGCCAAGGGGCGTCGGAGACCCAGTACTTC. Translated, it gives CASSQGASETQYF.

J is TRBJ1-2 and V is TRBV6-4; maybe TRBD1 (5 bases). This CDR3 region has 12 residues. Germline CDR1 reads MRHNA; CDR2 reads SNTAGT. V dropped 2 bases and J dropped 4 bases, with 5 bases sitting between them. The CDR3 DNA is TGTGCCAGCAGTGACAGGGGCTATGGCTACACCTTC. Residues: CASSDRGYGYTF.

V usage is TRBV28 and J usage is TRBJ2-4, with D possibly TRBD2 on 6 matching bases. The V gene lost 2 bases and the J gene lost 3 bases, with 14 bases spanning the gap. This CDR3 contains 16 residues. Germline V CDR1 and CDR2: MDHEN, SYDVKM. The CDR3 region has the DNA TGTGCCAGCAGTTTACATGGCGGGGTGGGCAAAAACATTCAGTACTTC. Its protein is CASSLHGGVGKNIQYF.

CDR3 nucleotide sequence: TGTGCCAGCAGTCCCGGGGGGCCAGGGGCCAACGTCCTGACTTTC. As protein: CASSPGGPGANVLTF. The genes are TRBV28 and TRBJ2-6, with a possible D match to TRBD2 (7 bases). Trimming left V 5 bases short and J 4 bases short, with 12 bases between. The CDR3 sequence is 15 residues long. Germline V gene data show CDR1 as MDHEN and CDR2 as SYDVKM.

This rearrangement joins TRBV4-3 to TRBJ2-7; D might be TRBD2 (5 bases). Germline assignment: CDR1 LGHNA and CDR2 YSLEER. V shed 0 bases and J shed 1 base, with 16 bases lying between them. The CDR3 is 17 residues long. CDR3 coding DNA: TGCGCCAGCAGCCAAGATAGGAGAGGGAAAGGTTCCTACGAGCAGTACTTC. Amino acid sequence: CASSQDRRGKGSYEQYF.

The V call is TRBV7-3, the J call TRBJ2-1; 12 positions agree with TRBD2. CDR1 and CDR2 (germline): SGHTA, FQGTGA. Losses at the gene ends were 4 bases for V and 3 bases for J; bases not matched to a gene: 1. This CDR3 comprises 15 residues. DNA for the CDR3: TGTGCCAGCAGCTCGGGACTAGCGGGCTACAATGAGCAGTTCTTC. It encodes CASSSGLAGYNEQFF.

A single count supports this clone. The chain is built from TRBV7-2 and TRBJ2-7; D might be TRBD2 (7 bases). V lost 3 bases and J lost 6, with 21 bases in between. CDR1 is SGHTA, CDR2 FQGNSA, per germline. The CDR3 is 16 residues long. CDR3 protein: CASSFRLGGRPGEQYF. Written as DNA, the CDR3 is TGTGCCAGCAGCTTCCGCTTGGGGGGGCGTCCGGGCGAGCAGTACTTC.

The V call is TRBV7-2, the J call TRBJ1-4; TRBD1 agrees at 9 bases. The junction had 12 bases not matched to a gene; V was cut back by 3 bases and J by 7 bases. Germline CDR1 reads SGHTA; CDR2 reads FQGNSA. There are 17 residues in the CDR3. CDR3 protein: CASSFARPGQGGEKLFF. DNA of the CDR3: TGTGCCAGCAGCTTCGCCCGACCGGGACAGGGTGGTGAAAAACTGTTTTTT.

The V gene is TRBV28, the J gene TRBJ2-7, with a tentative D call TRBD1 (5 bases). Deletions cut 7 bases from V and 2 bases from J, with 12 bases between. Looked up from germline, CDR1 is MDHEN and CDR2 is SYDVKM. This CDR3 region has 13 residues. The CDR3 spells CASISDMPYEQYF. Written as DNA, the CDR3 is TGTGCCAGCATTTCGGACATGCCCTACGAGCAGTACTTC.